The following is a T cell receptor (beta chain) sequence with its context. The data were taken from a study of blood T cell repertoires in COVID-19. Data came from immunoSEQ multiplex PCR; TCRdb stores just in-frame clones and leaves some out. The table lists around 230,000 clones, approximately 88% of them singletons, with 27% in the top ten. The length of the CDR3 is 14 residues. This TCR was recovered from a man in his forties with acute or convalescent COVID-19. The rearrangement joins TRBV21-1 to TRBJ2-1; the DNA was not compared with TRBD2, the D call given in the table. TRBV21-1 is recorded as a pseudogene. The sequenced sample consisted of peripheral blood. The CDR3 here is CASQPRTIETKQFF. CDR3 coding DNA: TGTGCCAGCCAACCCCGAACTATCGAGACCAAGCAGTTCTTC.